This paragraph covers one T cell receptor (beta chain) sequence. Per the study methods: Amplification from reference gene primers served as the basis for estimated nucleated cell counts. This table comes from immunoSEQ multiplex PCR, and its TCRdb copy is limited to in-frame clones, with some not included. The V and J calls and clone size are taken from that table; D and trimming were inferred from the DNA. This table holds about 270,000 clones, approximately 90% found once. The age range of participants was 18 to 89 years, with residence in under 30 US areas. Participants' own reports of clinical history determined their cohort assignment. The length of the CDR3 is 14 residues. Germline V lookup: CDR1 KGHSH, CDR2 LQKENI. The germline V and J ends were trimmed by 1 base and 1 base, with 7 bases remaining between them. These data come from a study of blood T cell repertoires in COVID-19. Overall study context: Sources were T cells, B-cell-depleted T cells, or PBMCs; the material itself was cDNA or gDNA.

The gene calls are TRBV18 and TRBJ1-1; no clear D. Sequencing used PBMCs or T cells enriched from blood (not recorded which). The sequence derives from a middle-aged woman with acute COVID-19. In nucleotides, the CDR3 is TGTGCCAGCTCACCACTCGCGGGGAACACTGAAGCTTTCTTT. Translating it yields CASSPLAGNTEAFF.